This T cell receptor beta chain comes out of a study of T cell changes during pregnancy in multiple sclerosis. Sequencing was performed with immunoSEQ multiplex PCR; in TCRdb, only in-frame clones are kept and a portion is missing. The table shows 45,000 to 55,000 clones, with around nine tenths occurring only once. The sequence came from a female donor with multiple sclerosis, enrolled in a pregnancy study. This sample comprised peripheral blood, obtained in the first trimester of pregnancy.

Written as DNA, the CDR3 is TGTGCCAGCACCCCGGGGGGGACGAACACCGGGGAGCTGTTTTTT. Protein: CASTPGGTNTGELFF. This chain joins TRBV6-1 and TRBJ2-2, with 8 bases matching TRBD2. From germline, CDR1 is MNHNS and CDR2 SASEGT. The CDR3 is 15 residues long. V gave up 7 bases and J gave up 0 bases; unmatched junction bases: 4.